Shown below are 32 T cell receptor beta chains from a single sample sequenced in a study of CD8 T cells in ankylosing spondylitis. TCRdb redid the calling of the 5' RACE reads with MiXCR, one entry per CDR3 protein. Of 200,000 to 300,000 distinct CDR3 sequences listed, roughly a tenth were seen once; the top ten hold 2.5% to 3%. The sequencing input was blood, either unsorted or a sorted T cell fraction (not recorded which). The receptor set was obtained from a male donor with ankylosing spondylitis or in good health (not recorded which).

The gene calls are TRBV20-1 and TRBJ2-7; D call uncertain. Trimming left V 2 bases short and J 2 bases short, with 7 bases between. This CDR3 is 12 amino acids long. CDR1 and CDR2 (germline): DFQATT, SNEGSKA (reference sequence). The chain's CDR3 is CSARKETYEQYF. The CDR3 DNA follows: TGCAGTGCTAGAAAGGAAACCTACGAGCAGTACTTC.

This clonotype appeared many times. This sequence joins TRBV30 and TRBJ2-1; tentative D call: TRBD2 (6 bases). CDR1 is GTSNPN and CDR2 is SVGIG in the germline V gene (reference sequence). V lost 0 bases and J 5 bases, leaving 11 bases between the germline ends. The CDR3 runs to 14 residues. CDR3: CAWSVGSSDNEQFF. The CDR3 DNA reads as TGTGCCTGGAGTGTCGGGAGTTCAGACAATGAGCAGTTCTTC.

The chain recombines TRBV15 with TRBJ2-7, with D possibly TRBD2 on 6 matching bases. CDR3 length: 14 amino acids. Trimming stripped 2 bases from V and 3 bases from J, with 11 bases between. Germline CDR1 and CDR2: LNHNV and YYDKDF (reference sequence). The CDR3 nucleotides are TGTGCCACCAGCAGATCCGGGACTCTCTACGAGCAGTACTTC. Its translation is CATSRSGTLYEQYF.

This clonotype was detected ten times or more. This sequence joins TRBV7-6 and TRBJ1-3; perhaps TRBD1 as D (5 bases). Germline CDR1 is SGHVS and CDR2 is FNYEAQ. Trimming took 2 bases from V and 3 from J, leaving 8 bases between them. This CDR3 has 14 amino acids. CDR3 DNA sequence: TGTGCCAGCAGCTTACCAGGGATTGGAAACACCATATATTTT. The encoded protein is CASSLPGIGNTIYF.

This clonotype was counted at least ten times. This sequence joins TRBV6-5 and TRBJ1-1; tentatively, D is TRBD1 (5 bases). This CDR3 has 15 amino acids. Germline CDR1 is MNHEY and CDR2 is SVGAGI. V lost 0 bases and J lost 7, with 15 bases in between. CDR3 region: CASSYSAGGGNEAFF. The CDR3 DNA follows: TGTGCCAGCAGTTACTCGGCGGGGGGTGGTAATGAAGCTTTCTTT.

This clonotype has ten or more counts. This chain uses TRBV11-2 with TRBJ2-3; D is ambiguous. This CDR3 is built from 18 residues. Trimming cost V 0 bases and J 3 bases, with 19 bases left between them. CDR1 and CDR2 (germline): SGHAT, FQNNGV. The CDR3 DNA follows: TGTGCCAGCAGCTTAGAAATTCGGGTGGGATTACGGACAGATACGCAGTATTTT. Protein product: CASSLEIRVGLRTDTQYF.

This sequence joins TRBV7-8 and TRBJ2-3; 11 bases line up with TRBD2. This CDR3 contains 17 residues. The J segment lost 1 base and the V segment lost 5 bases, leaving 8 bases of the junction unmatched. Germline assignment: CDR1 SGHVS and CDR2 FQNEAQ. Written as DNA, the CDR3 is TGTGCCAGCAGCAACCTAGGGACTAGCGGACGCACAGATACGCAGTATTTT. This encodes CASSNLGTSGRTDTQYF.

V and J are TRBV12-3 or TRBV12-4 and TRBJ1-3; the D is unclear. This CDR3 is 13 amino acids long. Trimming took off 3 bases at V and 7 bases at J, with 10 bases between the two ends. In nucleotides, the CDR3 is TGTGCCAGCAGTTTGAACGGACTCAACACCATATATTTT. Translation: CASSLNGLNTIYF.

The chain uses TRBV7-9 and TRBJ2-1, with 8 nucleotides matching TRBD1. V shed 3 bases, J shed 8 bases, and the junction held 9 bases outside the gene matches. This CDR3 has 15 amino acids. Germline CDR1 and CDR2: SEHNR and FQNEAQ (reference sequence). CDR3 sequence reads: CASSFGQGVVDEQFF. The DNA for the CDR3 is TGTGCCAGCAGCTTCGGACAGGGCGTAGTAGATGAGCAGTTCTTC.

This chain links TRBV11-1 with TRBJ2-3; TRBD2 matches at 10 bases. V shed 5 bases and J 3 bases; nucleotides not matched to a gene: 14. CDR1 is SGHAT and CDR2 is FQDESV in the germline V gene (reference sequence). The CDR3 has 18 amino acids. CDR3 DNA sequence: TGTGCCAGCAGCACCGAGGTTAGCGGGAGGTGGTCTACAGATACGCAGTATTTT. Protein: CASSTEVSGRWSTDTQYF.

There are many counts of this clonotype. The chain employs TRBV4-1 and TRBJ1-2; 9 nucleotides align to TRBD1. Per germline, CDR1 MGHRA and CDR2 YSYEKL. The V segment lost 3 bases and the J segment 1 base; nucleotides outside the gene matches: 3. This CDR3 contains 15 residues. The CDR3 sequence: CASSQGQGGNYGYTF. CDR3 sequence (DNA): TGCGCCAGCAGCCAGGGACAGGGTGGTAACTATGGCTACACCTTC.

This clonotype showed up many times. Here the CDR3 DNA reads TGTGCCAGCAGTTTCCTCCGGGAGAACACTGAAGCTTTCTTT. It translates to CASSFLRENTEAFF. V gene TRBV12-3 or TRBV12-4 combines with J gene TRBJ1-1; D uncertain. The CDR3 totals 14 residues. Trimming left V 3 bases short and J 1 base short, with 9 bases between.

A single count supports this clonotype. The chain links TRBV29-1 to TRBJ2-1; 8 bases align to TRBD2. Germline lookup yields CDR1 SQVTM and CDR2 ANQGSEA. This CDR3 is 16 amino acids long. V lost 7 bases, J lost 5 bases, and 16 bases stayed unmatched. Here the CDR3 DNA reads TGCAGCGCAGGACAATCCGGGACTAGAGTACACAATGAGCAGTTCTTC. Translating it yields CSAGQSGTRVHNEQFF.

Many counts were recorded for this clonotype. The chain is built from TRBV20-1 and TRBJ2-7; TRBD2 agrees at 9 bases. Germline assignment: CDR1 DFQATT and CDR2 SNEGSKA (reference sequence). V lost 6 bases and J lost 1; bases outside the gene matches: 7. The CDR3 sequence is 14 residues long. The CDR3 sequence: CSASPLAGSYEQYF. For the CDR3, the DNA is TGCAGTGCAAGCCCCCTAGCGGGATCCTACGAGCAGTACTTC.

This clonotype was detected ten times or more. This rearrangement joins TRBV14 to TRBJ1-6, with D possibly being TRBD1 (5 bases). The CDR3 has 18 residues. Looked up from germline, CDR1 is SGHDN and CDR2 is FVKESK. V gave up 3 bases and J gave up 10 bases, with 25 bases separating them. Here the CDR3 DNA reads TGTGCCAGCAGCCATCCCCCGGGACGGGGAAGTTTAGAATCACCCCTCCACTTT. It codes for CASSHPPGRGSLESPLHF.

This clonotype was observed at least ten times. The gene calls are TRBV10-1 and TRBJ2-7, with TRBD1 as a possible D gene (5 bases). V dropped 0 bases and J dropped 1 base, with 7 bases sitting between them. The germline V gene encodes CDR1 WNHNN and CDR2 SYGVQD (reference sequence). The CDR3 contains 14 residues. The CDR3 nucleotides read TGCGCCAGCAGTGAGTCTCGACAGTCCTACGAGCAGTACTTC. Its translation is CASSESRQSYEQYF.

The rearrangement links TRBV20-1 to TRBJ1-1; D is ambiguous. This CDR3 is 12 amino acids long. Germline CDR1 and CDR2: DFQATT and SNEGSKA (reference sequence). Trimming shortened V by 5 bases and J by 8 bases, and 15 bases separated the two germline ends. CDR3 amino acids: CSALPGREEAFF. The CDR3 nucleotides read TGCAGTGCTCTACCGGGCCGTGAGGAAGCTTTCTTT.

Only a few counts were recorded for this clonotype. The chain recombines TRBV5-1 with TRBJ1-3; D is undetermined. The germline gives CDR1 SGHRS, CDR2 YFSETQ. The CDR3 totals 14 residues. Trimming removed 4 bases from V and 8 bases from J, with 16 bases in between. In DNA form, the CDR3 reads TGCGCCAGCAGCACGGGAGGTGCCGCCGACACCATATATTTT. Translating it yields CASSTGGAADTIYF.

At least ten counts were recorded for this clonotype. The chain carries TRBV12-3 or TRBV12-4 and TRBJ1-2; D gene ambiguous. The CDR3 extends over 11 amino acids. V was clipped by 8 bases and J by 6 bases, with 10 bases between them. In DNA form, the CDR3 reads TGTGCCAGCGACGGGGTCGATGGCTACACCTTC. Its protein is CASDGVDGYTF.

Comment on this clonotype: This clone may be a read error of a much larger clone one base away. The V gene is TRBV6-2 or TRBV6-3, the J gene TRBJ2-1; TRBD2 matches at 8 bases. The CDR3 is 15 residues long. CDR1 is MNHEY, CDR2 SVGEGT, per germline. CDR3 sequence (DNA): TGTGTCAGCAGTTACTCGGGGGGGGGGCCGAATGAGCAGTTCTTC. The encoded protein is CVSSYSGGGPNEQFF.

The sample holds a few counts of this clonotype. The rearrangement links TRBV19 to TRBJ2-7, with TRBD1 matching over 7 bases. J lost 3 bases, V lost 5 bases, and 4 bases had no gene match. This CDR3 spans 13 amino acids. Germline-derived CDR1 and CDR2 are LNHDA and SQIVND (reference sequence). The CDR3 sequence: CASSARQGYEQYF. The CDR3 DNA sequence: TGTGCCAGTAGTGCCCGACAGGGCTACGAGCAGTACTTC.

This clonotype was counted ten times or more. The chain links TRBV20-1 to TRBJ2-4; D call uncertain. In germline, CDR1 is DFQATT, CDR2 SNEGSKA (reference sequence). V lost 5 bases to trimming and J lost 2 bases, with 16 bases between them. The CDR3 runs to 15 residues. CDR3: CSAPESGITKNIQYF. Written as DNA, the CDR3 is TGCAGTGCTCCCGAGAGTGGCATAACCAAAAACATTCAGTACTTC.

The chain links TRBV4-1 to TRBJ1-1, with D unresolved. V was trimmed by 3 bases and J by 7 bases, leaving 9 bases between them. Germline assignment: CDR1 MGHRA and CDR2 YSYEKL. The CDR3 has 12 residues. The chain's CDR3 is CASSQRNNEAFF. CDR3 in DNA: TGCGCCAGCAGCCAGAGAAATAATGAAGCTTTCTTT.

In this sample, this clonotype turned up many times. The V call is TRBV20-1, the J call TRBJ2-4, with 7 bases aligning to TRBD1. CDR3 length: 14 residues. CDR1 and CDR2 from the germline V gene are DFQATT and SNEGSKA (reference sequence). After removal of 5 bases from V and 3 bases from J, the junction contained 7 bases not matched to a gene. CDR3 DNA: TGCAGTGCTTATACAGGGGCGGGCAAAAACATTCAGTACTTC. This encodes CSAYTGAGKNIQYF.

V gene TRBV20-1 combines with J gene TRBJ1-1; D call uncertain. This CDR3 spans 12 amino acids. With 7 bases removed from V and 8 bases from J, the gap between germline ends came to 17 bases. The germline V gene encodes CDR1 DFQATT and CDR2 SNEGSKA (reference sequence). The CDR3, as DNA: TGCAGTGGCGTACTTCGTGGGTACGAAGCTTTCTTT. Residues: CSGVLRGYEAFF.

This clonotype has more than one count but fewer than ten. The chain recombines TRBV18 with TRBJ2-1; D is possibly TRBD2 (7 bases). Germline CDR1 KGHSH, CDR2 LQKENI. There are 15 residues in the CDR3. Trimming stripped 6 bases from V and 6 bases from J, with 18 bases between. This CDR3 is CASSWSRGAFNEQFF. CDR3 nucleotides: TGTGCCAGCTCGTGGTCACGGGGGGCTTTCAATGAGCAGTTCTTC.

This chain links TRBV27 with TRBJ2-4; 10 nucleotides align to TRBD2. CDR1 MNHEY and CDR2 SMNVEV come from the germline V gene (reference sequence). The CDR3 length is 16 residues. J was trimmed by 7 bases and V by 5 bases; bases with no gene match: 11. The CDR3 DNA is TGTGCCAGCAGTCCCTTTAGCGGGGGGAGGAAGAACATTCAGTACTTC. It codes for CASSPFSGGRKNIQYF.

In this sample, this clonotype turned up many times. The V and J genes are TRBV12-3 or TRBV12-4 and TRBJ1-2, with 7 bases that match TRBD1. Germline trimming cut 7 bases from V and 0 bases from J; bases unmatched to any gene: 5. This CDR3 contains 14 residues. The CDR3 spells CASTFQGANYGYTF. In nucleotides, the CDR3 is TGTGCCAGCACCTTCCAGGGGGCTAACTATGGCTACACCTTC.

This clonotype has more than one count but fewer than ten. The chain links TRBV3-1 to TRBJ2-7; D unresolved. V lost 0 bases, J lost 7 bases, and 10 bases lay in between. CDR3 length: 13 amino acids. Germline V gene sequence: CDR1 LGHDT, CDR2 YNNKEL (reference sequence). CDR3 loop: CASSQDLTREQYF. The DNA for the CDR3 is TGTGCCAGCAGCCAAGATTTAACGAGGGAGCAGTACTTC.

The chain carries TRBV11-2 and TRBJ1-2; D is ambiguous. V lost 4 bases, J lost 5 bases, and 17 bases lay in between. CDR1 and CDR2 from the germline V gene are SGHAT and FQNNGV. This CDR3 has 15 amino acids. CDR3 amino acids: CASSSGPAVTYGYTF. For the CDR3, the DNA is TGTGCCAGCAGCTCAGGACCGGCCGTGACTTATGGCTACACCTTC.

This clonotype was recorded at least ten times. This sequence joins TRBV10-3 and TRBJ1-6; D not resolved. Trimming shortened V by 3 bases and J by 7 bases, and 16 bases separated the two germline ends. Germline values: CDR1 ENHRY, CDR2 SYGVKD. The CDR3 is 16 residues long. CDR3 sequence (DNA): TGTGCCATCAGTGAAATTGGGCCCAATCCAAATTCACCCCTCCACTTT. Its translation: CAISEIGPNPNSPLHF.

This clonotype was seen a handful of times. The chain uses TRBV30 and TRBJ2-1; 12 nucleotides agree with TRBD2. In germline, CDR1 is GTSNPN, CDR2 SVGIG (reference sequence). CDR3 length: 14 amino acids. The trim removed 4 bases at V and 10 bases at J, leaving 8 bases unmatched. The CDR3, as DNA: TGTGCCTGGAACCTAGCGGGGGGGCTTCACGAGCAGTTCTTC. Translated, it gives CAWNLAGGLHEQFF.